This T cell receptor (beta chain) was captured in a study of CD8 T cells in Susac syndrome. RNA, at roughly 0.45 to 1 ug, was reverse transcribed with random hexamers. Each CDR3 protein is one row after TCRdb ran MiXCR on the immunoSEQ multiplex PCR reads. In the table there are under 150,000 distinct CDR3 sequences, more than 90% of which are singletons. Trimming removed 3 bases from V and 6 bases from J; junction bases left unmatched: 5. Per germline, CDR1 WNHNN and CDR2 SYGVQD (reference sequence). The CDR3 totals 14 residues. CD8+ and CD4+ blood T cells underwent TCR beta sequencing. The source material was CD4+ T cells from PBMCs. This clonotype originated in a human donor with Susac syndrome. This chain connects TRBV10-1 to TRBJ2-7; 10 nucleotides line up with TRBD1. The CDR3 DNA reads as TGCGCCAGCAGTGAAGGACAGGGGGTTCCCGAGCAGTACTTC. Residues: CASSEGQGVPEQYF.